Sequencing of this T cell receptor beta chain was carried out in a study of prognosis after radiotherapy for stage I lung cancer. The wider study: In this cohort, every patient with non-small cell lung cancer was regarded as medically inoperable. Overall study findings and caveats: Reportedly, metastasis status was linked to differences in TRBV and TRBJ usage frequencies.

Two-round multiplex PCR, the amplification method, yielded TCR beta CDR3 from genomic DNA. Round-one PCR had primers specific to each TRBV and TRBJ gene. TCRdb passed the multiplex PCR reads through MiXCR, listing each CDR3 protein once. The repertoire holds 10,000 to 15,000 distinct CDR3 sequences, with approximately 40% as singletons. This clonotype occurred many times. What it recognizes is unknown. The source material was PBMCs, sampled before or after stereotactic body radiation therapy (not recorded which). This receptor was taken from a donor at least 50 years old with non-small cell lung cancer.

DNA for the CDR3: TGTGCCAGCAGCGTAGGTCTAGCGGGGGGCCCAGGTAATGAGCAGTTCTTC. It encodes CASSVGLAGGPGNEQFF. The chain employs TRBV9 and TRBJ2-1, with 11 bases that match TRBD2. This CDR3 comprises 17 residues. Trimming took 0 bases from V and 7 from J; bases not matched to a gene: 9. The germline gives CDR1 SGDLS, CDR2 YYNGEE.